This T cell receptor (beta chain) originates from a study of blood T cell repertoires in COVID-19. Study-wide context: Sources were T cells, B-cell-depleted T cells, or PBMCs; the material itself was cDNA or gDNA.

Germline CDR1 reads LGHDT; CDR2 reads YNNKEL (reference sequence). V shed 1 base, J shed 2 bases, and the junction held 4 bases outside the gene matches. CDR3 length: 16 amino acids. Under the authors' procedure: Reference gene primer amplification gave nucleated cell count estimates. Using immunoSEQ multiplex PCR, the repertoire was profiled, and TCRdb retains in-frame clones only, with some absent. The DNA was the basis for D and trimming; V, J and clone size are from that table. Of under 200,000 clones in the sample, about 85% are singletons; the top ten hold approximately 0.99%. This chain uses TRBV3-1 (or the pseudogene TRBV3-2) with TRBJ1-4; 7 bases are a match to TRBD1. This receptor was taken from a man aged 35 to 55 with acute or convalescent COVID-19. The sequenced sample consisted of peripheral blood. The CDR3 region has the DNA TGTGCCAGCAGCCAAGGTGAGGGGGCGACTAATGAAAAACTGTTTTTT. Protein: CASSQGEGATNEKLFF.